The 24 T cell receptor beta chains presented below share a single source sample, sequenced in a study of blood T cell repertoires in COVID-19. TCRdb keeps only in-frame clones here, not all; method: immunoSEQ multiplex PCR. The sample consists of under 100,000 clones, more than 65% of them appearing once. The sequenced sample consisted of peripheral blood. Receptors were obtained from a woman of 80 years or more with active or convalescent COVID-19.

This chain uses TRBV9 with TRBJ2-1, with 7 bases aligning to TRBD2. The CDR3 loop spans 14 amino acids. Germline V lookup: CDR1 SGDLS, CDR2 YYNGEE. V lost 2 bases to trimming and J lost 3 bases; unmatched junction nucleotides: 2. Here the CDR3 DNA reads TGTGCCAGCAGCGTGGGGGGGAGCTACAATGAGCAGTTCTTC. Translated: CASSVGGSYNEQFF.

This clone was seen ten or more times. The gene calls are TRBV2 and TRBJ1-6; D is possibly TRBD1 (5 bases). CDR3 length equals 15 residues. V lost 8 bases to trimming and J lost 7 bases, with 18 bases between them. CDR1 is SNHLY, CDR2 FYNNEI, per germline. As DNA, the CDR3 is TGTGCCAGCCTCGGTCGCGGGGGGACGAATTCACCCCTCCACTTT. Its translation: CASLGRGGTNSPLHF.

This chain joins TRBV6-2 or TRBV6-3 and TRBJ1-5; the D is unclear. The CDR3 sequence is 16 residues long. CDR1 MNHEY and CDR2 SVGEGT come from the germline V gene. V was trimmed by 6 bases and J by 4 bases, leaving 19 bases between them. CDR3 residues: CASSSSEWLFNQPQHF. CDR3 bases: TGTGCCAGCAGCTCCTCGGAGTGGTTATTTAATCAGCCCCAGCATTTT.

This clone appeared a few times. The chain recombines TRBV6-2 or TRBV6-3 with TRBJ2-3; tentatively, D is TRBD2 (5 bases). The CDR3 totals 14 residues. CDR1 is MNHEY and CDR2 is SVGEGT in the germline V gene. The V gene lost 2 bases and the J gene lost 2 bases, with 8 bases spanning the gap. The chain's CDR3 is CASSYVTTTDTQYF. DNA of the CDR3: TGTGCCAGCAGTTACGTGACTACCACAGATACGCAGTATTTT.

In this sample, this clone turned up many times. The V call is TRBV2, the J call TRBJ1-5, with no clear D. The germline CDR1 and CDR2 sequences are SNHLY and FYNNEI. The CDR3 sequence is 14 residues long. Trimming stripped 7 bases from V and 7 bases from J, with 17 bases between. The CDR3 region is CASKGGSREQPQHF. In DNA, the CDR3 is TGTGCCAGCAAGGGTGGGTCCCGGGAGCAGCCCCAGCATTTT.

The V gene is TRBV19, the J gene TRBJ1-1, with 8 positions matching TRBD1. This CDR3 has 14 residues. Trimming removed 7 bases from V and 3 bases from J; junction bases left unmatched: 7. The germline V gene has CDR1 LNHDA and CDR2 SQIVND (reference sequence). The CDR3 DNA follows: TGTGCCAGTACTTTGGACAGGGCACACACTGAAGCTTTCTTT. Its translation is CASTLDRAHTEAFF.

This clone was picked up a small number of times. The chain links TRBV18 to TRBJ1-1; weak D call: TRBD1 (5 bases). This CDR3 comprises 16 residues. Trimming removed 0 bases from V and 0 bases from J, with 11 bases in between. Germline V gene sequence: CDR1 KGHSH, CDR2 LQKENI. The CDR3 sequence is CASSPPSRGMNTEAFF. The CDR3 DNA sequence: TGTGCCAGCTCACCACCGTCTAGGGGCATGAACACTGAAGCTTTCTTT.

This rearrangement joins TRBV19 to TRBJ2-1; 10 bases fit TRBD1. Unmatched junction bases numbered 6, after V lost 6 bases and J lost 4 bases. Germline CDR1 and CDR2: LNHDA and SQIVND (reference sequence). The CDR3 totals 15 residues. DNA of the CDR3: TGTGCCAGTAGCCTCGGGACAGGGGCATACAATGAGCAGTTCTTC. Amino acids: CASSLGTGAYNEQFF.

The chain uses TRBV5-6 and TRBJ1-6; no clear D. Trimming removed 0 bases from V and 8 bases from J, with 12 bases in between. The CDR3 runs to 15 residues. CDR1 is SGHDT, CDR2 YYEEEE, per germline. Here the CDR3 reads CASSLGVVQDSPLHF. CDR3 DNA sequence: TGTGCCAGCAGCTTGGGTGTCGTTCAGGATTCACCCCTCCACTTT.

The chain joins TRBV7-9 to TRBJ1-1; no clear D. The V end lost 4 bases, the J end lost 1 base, and 13 bases lay between the germline ends. CDR3 length equals 15 residues. Germline V gene sequence: CDR1 SEHNR, CDR2 FQNEAQ (reference sequence). CDR3 residues: CASSYGGVRNTEAFF. The CDR3 bases are TGTGCCAGCAGCTACGGCGGGGTGAGGAACACTGAAGCTTTCTTT. Full variable domain (remainder filled in from reference TRBV7-9 and TRBJ1-1): DTGVSQNPRHKITKRGQNVTFRCDPISEHNRLYWYRQTLGQGPEFLTYFQNEAQLEKSRLLSDRFSAERPKGSFSTLEIQRTEQGDSAMYLCASSYGGVRNTEAFFGQGTRLTVV.

V usage is TRBV5-6 and J usage is TRBJ2-3; D is possibly TRBD2 (5 bases). The V gene's germline CDR1 is SGHDT and CDR2 YYEEEE. This CDR3 has 15 residues. Trimming left V 0 bases short and J 3 bases short, with 11 bases between. This chain's CDR3 is CASSLAPRGTDTQYF. In nucleotides, the CDR3 is TGTGCCAGCAGCTTGGCCCCTAGAGGGACAGATACGCAGTATTTT.

The chain employs TRBV5-6 and TRBJ2-5; D is possibly TRBD1 (6 bases). Germline CDR1 reads SGHDT; CDR2 reads YYEEEE. The CDR3 is made up of 15 amino acids. V was cut by 0 bases and J by 4 bases, with 13 bases left in between. The CDR3 sequence is CASSLADRSRETQYF. CDR3 DNA sequence: TGTGCCAGCAGCTTGGCGGACAGATCAAGAGAGACCCAGTACTTC.

CDR3 coding DNA: TGTGCCAGCAAGCCGAGGGCATCCTATAATTCACCCCTCCACTTT. Its translation: CASKPRASYNSPLHF. The chain joins TRBV7-2 to TRBJ1-6; no reliable D call. The germline CDR1 and CDR2 sequences are SGHTA and FQGNSA. This CDR3 has 15 amino acids. The V end was cut by 7 bases, the J end by 1 base, with 11 bases between. Full variable domain (remainder filled in from reference TRBV7-2 and TRBJ1-6): GAGVSQSPSNKVTEKGKDVELRCDPISGHTALYWYRQSLGQGLEFLIYFQGNSAPDKSGLPSDRFSAERTGGSVSTLTIQRTQQEDSAVYLCASKPRASYNSPLHFGNGTRLTVT.

This sequence joins TRBV10-3 and TRBJ1-5; D is uncertain. Germline loops: CDR1 ENHRY, CDR2 SYGVKD. V gave up 4 bases and J gave up 4 bases, with 14 bases separating them. The CDR3 sequence is 15 residues long. CDR3 residues: CAISAVQAENQPQHF. In nucleotides, the CDR3 is TGTGCCATCAGTGCGGTCCAGGCCGAAAATCAGCCCCAGCATTTT.

The chain recombines TRBV4-1 with TRBJ1-4, with TRBD1 matching over 8 bases. The CDR3 has 13 residues. The germline V gene has CDR1 MGHRA and CDR2 YSYEKL. The junction had 12 bases not matched to a gene; V was cut back by 8 bases and J by 13 bases. CDR3 region: CASHRDRPGGLFF. The CDR3, as DNA: TGCGCCAGCCACCGGGACAGGCCAGGCGGACTGTTTTTT.

The chain recombines TRBV3-1 (or the pseudogene TRBV3-2) with TRBJ2-7; weak D call: TRBD2 (5 bases). The germline V gene encodes CDR1 LGHDT and CDR2 YNNKEL (reference sequence). There are 17 residues in the CDR3. V was trimmed by 2 bases and J by 0 bases, leaving 17 bases between them. As DNA, the CDR3 is TGTGCCAGCAGCCAAAGTATGAAGCGGCGGGCCTCCTACGAGCAGTACTTC. This translates into CASSQSMKRRASYEQYF.

The chain combines TRBV5-4 with TRBJ1-1, with TRBD1 as a possible D gene (5 bases). The CDR3 extends over 16 amino acids. The V gene's germline CDR1 is SGHNT and CDR2 YYREEE (reference sequence). With 4 bases removed from V and 4 bases from J, the gap between germline ends came to 20 bases. CDR3 residues: CASSMGKLLGGTEAFF. In DNA form, the CDR3 reads TGTGCCAGCAGCATGGGGAAGCTCCTCGGGGGCACTGAAGCTTTCTTT.

The J gene is TRBJ2-2, the V gene TRBV14, with a possible D match to TRBD1 (6 bases). Germline V gene data show CDR1 as SGHDN and CDR2 as FVKESK. Trimming cost V 0 bases and J 6 bases, with 14 bases left between them. The CDR3 runs 16 residues. CDR3 loop: CASSQELSAGAGELFF. As DNA, the CDR3 is TGTGCCAGCAGCCAAGAACTGTCTGCAGGGGCCGGGGAGCTGTTTTTT.

The V and J genes are TRBV2 and TRBJ1-3; the match to TRBD1 covers 9 bases. Germline CDR1 and CDR2: SNHLY and FYNNEI. The CDR3 spans 14 residues. V lost 8 bases and J lost 2; bases outside the gene matches: 4. The CDR3 region has the DNA TGTGCCAGCCTGGGACAGGGAGCTGGAAACACCATATATTTT. Its protein product is CASLGQGAGNTIYF.

This sequence joins TRBV6-2 or TRBV6-3 and TRBJ2-2, with 7 bases identical to TRBD2. Germline V gene data show CDR1 as MNHEY and CDR2 as SVGEGT. The V segment lost 7 bases and the J segment 0 bases; nucleotides outside the gene matches: 8. There are 16 residues in the CDR3. As DNA, the CDR3 is TGTGCCAGCACCCCGCGGGGGACCTCGAACACCGGGGAGCTGTTTTTT. Translated, it gives CASTPRGTSNTGELFF.

V usage is TRBV5-4 and J usage is TRBJ1-2; TRBD1 agrees at 7 bases. Per germline, CDR1 SGHNT and CDR2 YYREEE (reference sequence). The CDR3 totals 16 residues. V dropped 4 bases and J dropped 1; count of bases not matched to a gene: 10. CDR3 protein: CASSPEPGTVNYGYTF. The DNA for the CDR3 is TGTGCCAGCAGCCCAGAGCCCGGGACAGTTAACTATGGCTACACCTTC.

The V and J genes are TRBV5-1 and TRBJ2-7, with 8 bases fitting TRBD1. J was trimmed by 4 bases and V by 6 bases; bases with no gene match: 9. The CDR3 spans 14 residues. Germline-derived CDR1 and CDR2 are SGHRS and YFSETQ. CDR3 DNA: TGCGCCAGCAAGGTAGGACAGGGACCGTACGAGCAGTACTTC. Translating it yields CASKVGQGPYEQYF.

The chain links TRBV7-9 to TRBJ2-3; possibly TRBD2 for D (6 bases). Germline lookup yields CDR1 SEHNR and CDR2 FQNEAQ (reference sequence). The V end lost 1 base, the J end lost 5 bases, and 10 bases lay between the germline ends. The length of the CDR3 is 14 residues. Written as DNA, the CDR3 is TGTGCCAGCAGCTTAGTCGGAGGGAGAGATACGCAGTATTTT. The encoded protein is CASSLVGGRDTQYF.

This clone came up once. V gene TRBV11-2 combines with J gene TRBJ1-2, with a weak D call TRBD1 (5 bases). The CDR3 sequence is 13 residues long. V was pared by 2 bases and J by 4 bases, with 8 bases between. Germline lookup yields CDR1 SGHAT and CDR2 FQNNGV. In DNA, the CDR3 is TGTGCCAGCAGCTTACAGCAGGGCTATGGCTACACCTTC. Its translation: CASSLQQGYGYTF.